Below, 25 T cell receptor beta chains from the same sample are listed, as sequenced in a study of PD-L1 blockade in urothelial cancer. Time point: peripheral blood 6 weeks after treatment start. Assay used: immunoSEQ multiplex PCR; TCRdb lists only in-frame clones, some missing. The sample records fewer than 85,000 clones, about 88% being singletons. The material was PBMCs, obtained around atezolizumab (anti-PD-L1) treatment. The origin of the receptors is a man aged 55 to 70 with urothelial cancer.

The V and J genes are TRBV29-1 and TRBJ1-1, with a weak D call TRBD1 (5 bases). Trimming took off 1 base at V and 4 bases at J, with 13 bases between the two ends. This CDR3 contains 14 residues. Per the germline V gene, CDR1 is SQVTM and CDR2 is ANQGSEA. The CDR3 loop reads CSVEGAGMGTEAFF. The CDR3 nucleotides are TGCAGCGTTGAAGGGGCAGGGATGGGCACTGAAGCTTTCTTT.

This chain joins TRBV9 and TRBJ1-2; TRBD1 is a possible D gene (5 bases). V was clipped by 0 bases and J by 6 bases, with 21 bases between them. This CDR3 comprises 17 residues. Germline-derived CDR1 and CDR2 are SGDLS and YYNGEE. The CDR3 sequence is CASSVAQRTRVSDGYTF. The DNA for the CDR3 is TGTGCCAGCAGCGTAGCCCAACGAACCAGGGTTAGTGATGGCTACACCTTC.

This rearrangement joins TRBV5-4 to TRBJ2-7; D is perhaps TRBD1 (6 bases). Trimming removed 7 bases at V and 3 bases at J, with 26 bases between. The CDR3 covers 17 residues. Germline CDR1 SGHNT, CDR2 YYREEE (reference sequence). This CDR3 reads CASFPGTPGRRGYEQYF. CDR3 DNA sequence: TGTGCCAGCTTTCCAGGGACACCTGGCCGTAGGGGCTACGAGCAGTACTTC.

This clone was seen a handful of times. The rearrangement joins TRBV12-5 to TRBJ1-5; maybe TRBD1 (5 bases). Germline V gene data show CDR1 as LGHNT and CDR2 as FRNRAP. V lost 5 bases, J lost 1 base, and 15 bases lay in between. This CDR3 spans 16 amino acids. The CDR3 region has the DNA TGTGCTAGTGGTCTACCGACAGAAATCAGCAATCAGCCCCAGCATTTT. This gives the protein CASGLPTEISNQPQHF.

The chain is built from TRBV19 and TRBJ2-2; tentatively, D is TRBD2 (5 bases). The V and J ends lost 5 bases and 2 bases respectively, with 18 bases between them. The CDR3 is made up of 17 amino acids. The germline CDR1 and CDR2 sequences are LNHDA and SQIVND (reference sequence). The CDR3 coding sequence is TGTGCCAGTAGTCGGGCTAGCTCTCCACTTAACACCGGGGAGCTGTTTTTT. This sequence encodes CASSRASSPLNTGELFF. The full variable domain, its missing parts supplied by reference TRBV19 and TRBJ2-2, is DGGITQSPKYLFRKEGQNVTLSCEQNLNHDAMYWYRQDPGQGLRLIYYSQIVNDFQKGDIAEGYSVSREKKESFPLTVTSAQKNPTAFYLCASSRASSPLNTGELFFGEGSRLTVL.

The rearrangement uses TRBV11-2 and TRBJ2-1; 14 bases align to TRBD2. CDR3 size: 17 residues. The ends lost 0 bases at V and 3 bases at J; junction bases unmatched: 1. The V gene's germline CDR1 is SGHAT and CDR2 FQNNGV. In DNA, the CDR3 is TGTGCCAGCAGCTTAGATGGGACTAGCGGGGGCTACAATGAGCAGTTCTTC. It is translated as CASSLDGTSGGYNEQFF.

V gene TRBV7-3 combines with J gene TRBJ2-5; possible D gene TRBD1, 7 bases. V was cut by 1 base and J by 4 bases, with 19 bases left in between. This CDR3 has 17 amino acids. Germline V gene data show CDR1 as SGHTA and CDR2 as FQGTGA. CDR3 sequence: CASSLRRGPRERETQYF. Here the CDR3 DNA reads TGTGCCAGCAGCTTAAGGAGGGGGCCACGGGAAAGAGAGACCCAGTACTTC.

The rearrangement joins TRBV28 to TRBJ2-1; 12 nucleotides line up with TRBD1. Trimming took 6 bases from V and 8 from J; bases not matched to a gene: 8. The germline gives CDR1 MDHEN, CDR2 SYDVKM. This CDR3 has 15 amino acids. The CDR3 spells CASRAGTGGWDEQFF. CDR3 sequence (DNA): TGTGCCAGCAGGGCCGGGACAGGGGGCTGGGATGAGCAGTTCTTC.

The chain combines TRBV23-1 with TRBJ2-5; D is unclear. TRBV23-1 is known as an ORF, though its function is uncertain. Trimming took off 0 bases at V and 2 bases at J, with 13 bases between the two ends. This CDR3 spans 16 amino acids. CDR3: CASSQSPRQVQETQYF. The CDR3 nucleotides read TGCGCCAGCAGTCAATCCCCTCGACAAGTACAAGAGACCCAGTACTTC.

The chain's CDR3 is CASSTDRATEAFF. CDR3 coding DNA: TGTGCCAGCAGCACCGACAGGGCCACTGAAGCTTTCTTT. This chain connects TRBV11-1 to TRBJ1-1; TRBD1 matches at 7 bases. The CDR3 covers 13 residues. Per the germline V gene, CDR1 is SGHAT and CDR2 is FQDESV (reference sequence). The J segment lost 4 bases and the V segment lost 5 bases, leaving 4 bases of the junction unmatched.

The CDR3 is CASSTRDFYNEQFF. In DNA, the CDR3 is TGTGCCAGCAGCACACGGGACTTCTACAATGAGCAGTTCTTC. The chain links TRBV11-3 to TRBJ2-1; D is possibly TRBD2 (6 bases). The CDR3 extends over 14 amino acids. Germline CDR1 SGHNT, CDR2 YENEEA. V lost 5 bases and J lost 3, with 11 bases in between.

The CDR3 DNA sequence: TGCGCCAGCAGCTTACCCGGGACAGCGAACACTGAAGCTTTCTTT. Translation gives CASSLPGTANTEAFF. The chain uses TRBV5-1 and TRBJ1-1, with 7 bases aligning to TRBD1. The CDR3 extends over 15 amino acids. Trimming took 2 bases from V and 1 from J; bases not matched to a gene: 5. Germline CDR1 and CDR2: SGHRS and YFSETQ.

The chain carries TRBV19 and TRBJ2-3; D is possibly TRBD1 (7 bases). CDR3 length: 14 residues. Per the germline V gene, CDR1 is LNHDA and CDR2 is SQIVND (reference sequence). V was cut by 5 bases and J by 3 bases, with 12 bases left in between. As DNA, the CDR3 is TGTGCCAGTAGTCAGGGGGGAGCGACAGATACGCAGTATTTT. This encodes CASSQGGATDTQYF.

This clone was recorded once. The chain combines TRBV6-5 with TRBJ2-2; D may be TRBD2 (7 bases). The CDR3 contains 14 residues. Germline values: CDR1 MNHEY, CDR2 SVGAGI. V lost 5 bases, J lost 6 bases, and 13 bases lay in between. The CDR3 nucleotides are TGTGCCAGCAGTCATAAAGGGGGGGCCGGGGAGCTGTTTTTT. Its protein is CASSHKGGAGELFF.

The chain carries TRBV7-9 and TRBJ2-7; D is unclear. CDR3 length: 17 amino acids. Per the germline V gene, CDR1 is SEHNR and CDR2 is FQNEAQ (reference sequence). Trimming left V 0 bases short and J 5 bases short, with 20 bases between. CDR3 DNA sequence: TGTGCCAGCAGCTTAGCCCCTAAACAGTCTTTTGTGGACGAGCAGTACTTC. Protein: CASSLAPKQSFVDEQYF.

The chain links TRBV9 to TRBJ1-2, with D unclear. CDR1 and CDR2 from the germline V gene are SGDLS and YYNGEE. V was trimmed by 0 bases and J by 4 bases, leaving 10 bases between them. There are 14 residues in the CDR3. CDR3 protein: CASSVVSGSYGYTF. In DNA, the CDR3 is TGTGCCAGCAGCGTAGTATCGGGGTCCTATGGCTACACCTTC.

J is TRBJ1-5 and V is TRBV13; 11 bases are shared with TRBD1. CDR3 length: 18 residues. The trim removed 6 bases at V and 4 bases at J, leaving 14 bases unmatched. Germline V gene data show CDR1 as PRHDT and CDR2 as FYEKMQ (reference sequence). CDR3 in DNA: TGTGCCAGCAGTAGAACGGGACAGGGGGTTTGGGGGAATCAGCCCCAGCATTTT. Its protein product is CASSRTGQGVWGNQPQHF.

Here the CDR3 DNA reads TGTGCCAGCAGCGACTTGAGTAGGAACACCGGGGAGCTGTTTTTT. As protein: CASSDLSRNTGELFF. This sequence joins TRBV5-5 and TRBJ2-2, with D unclear. CDR1 and CDR2 (germline): SGHKS, YYEKEE (reference sequence). V gave up 4 bases and J gave up 1 base, with 11 bases separating them. The CDR3 is made up of 15 amino acids.

The CDR3 sequence is CASSLYSTNYEQYF. DNA of the CDR3: TGCGCCAGCAGCCTATATTCGACAAACTACGAGCAGTACTTC. The rearrangement joins TRBV5-1 to TRBJ2-7; D gene ambiguous. V lost 4 bases, J lost 3 bases, and 14 bases lay in between. Germline CDR1 SGHRS, CDR2 YFSETQ. The CDR3 extends over 14 amino acids. Supplemented by reference TRBV5-1 and TRBJ2-7, the full variable domain reads KAGVTQTPRYLIKTRGQQVTLSCSPISGHRSVSWYQQTPGQGLQFLFEYFSETQRNKGNFPGRFSGRQFSNSRSEMNVSTLELGDSALYLCASSLYSTNYEQYFGPGTRLTVT.

The chain uses TRBV19 and TRBJ1-5; possibly TRBD1 for D (5 bases). V lost 3 bases and J lost 4, with 19 bases in between. This CDR3 has 17 amino acids. Germline values: CDR1 LNHDA, CDR2 SQIVND (reference sequence). This CDR3 reads CASSIIGTDRRNQPQHF. The CDR3 DNA reads as TGTGCCAGTAGTATTATTGGGACTGATAGGCGTAATCAGCCCCAGCATTTT. The entire variable domain, with the rest obtained from reference TRBV19 and TRBJ1-5, is as follows: DGGITQSPKYLFRKEGQNVTLSCEQNLNHDAMYWYRQDPGQGLRLIYYSQIVNDFQKGDIAEGYSVSREKKESFPLTVTSAQKNPTAFYLCASSIIGTDRRNQPQHFGDGTRLSIL.

The chain recombines TRBV28 with TRBJ2-3; 8 bases align to TRBD2. The CDR3 runs to 14 residues. J was trimmed by 3 bases and V by 5 bases; bases with no gene match: 4. Germline-derived CDR1 and CDR2 are MDHEN and SYDVKM. CDR3 nucleotides: TGTGCCAGCAGTAGGAGCGGGAGTACAGATACGCAGTATTTT. This codes for CASSRSGSTDTQYF.

This chain uses TRBV19 with TRBJ1-5; D may be TRBD1 (5 bases). Germline-derived CDR1 and CDR2 are LNHDA and SQIVND (reference sequence). There are 15 residues in the CDR3. Trimming cost V 1 base and J 2 bases, with 9 bases left between them. CDR3 loop: CASSIVPTGNQPQHF. As DNA, the CDR3 is TGTGCCAGTAGTATAGTCCCGACAGGCAATCAGCCCCAGCATTTT.

The chain employs TRBV6-1 and TRBJ2-7; 9 bases are shared with TRBD1. Germline assignment: CDR1 MNHNS and CDR2 SASEGT. Trimming removed 1 base from V and 5 bases from J; junction bases left unmatched: 6. This CDR3 is built from 15 residues. The chain's CDR3 is CASSEGGTGFHEQYF. CDR3 nucleotide sequence: TGTGCCAGCAGTGAAGGAGGGACAGGGTTCCACGAGCAGTACTTC.

The chain has TRBV7-8 and TRBJ2-5; TRBD1 matches at 8 bases. CDR1 is SGHVS, CDR2 FQNEAQ, per germline. V dropped 0 bases and J dropped 4; count of bases not matched to a gene: 1. This CDR3 contains 14 residues. The CDR3 loop reads CASSLADRAETQYF. Here the CDR3 DNA reads TGTGCCAGCAGCTTAGCGGACAGGGCAGAGACCCAGTACTTC.

The sample holds one count of this clone. The chain recombines TRBV30 with TRBJ2-7, with D possibly TRBD1 on 6 matching bases. Germline V lookup: CDR1 GTSNPN, CDR2 SVGIG (reference sequence). The ends were cut back, 5 bases at V and 3 bases at J, with 11 bases in the middle. The CDR3 sequence is 12 residues long. As DNA, the CDR3 is TGTGCCTGGGGGGACACGATCTACGAGCAGTACTTC. This translates into CAWGDTIYEQYF.